The rows below give T cell receptor beta chains drawn from one sample of a study of a mutant IDH1 vaccine in newly diagnosed glioma. The antigens for these receptors are not known. The repertoire was sequenced with immunoSEQ multiplex PCR; TCRdb's copy has only in-frame clones and lacks some. The table lists 55,000 or so clones, roughly nine tenths of them singletons, with 2% to 2.5% in the top ten. This material consisted of PBMCs, taken from a glioma patient whose treatment included an IDH1 peptide vaccine. The receptors derive from a man in his fifties with glioma. CDR3s include the opening cysteine and the closing phenylalanine or tryptophan. The order of the fields is J gene, V gene, CDR3 protein.

>TRBJ1-5|TRBV6-6
CASGVGGREPQHF
>TRBJ1-3|TRBV9
CASSVGEGGSSGNTIYF
>TRBJ2-6|TRBV6-5
CASSYSGGSGANVLTF
>TRBJ2-2|TRBV25-1
CASGGAGTGELFF
>TRBJ1-5|TRBV18
CASSPSALEGGNQPQHF
>TRBJ2-5|TRBV2
CASSDLESTGGETQYF
>TRBJ2-3|TRBV7-6
CASSPRGGAGSTDTQYF
>TRBJ2-7|TRBV5-5
CASSGLAGTGYEQYF
>TRBJ2-7|TRBV11-1
CASSLQGYEQYF
>TRBJ2-5|TRBV5-4
CASSLWKYHETQYF
>TRBJ2-7|TRBV27
CASRKPGRSYEQYF
>TRBJ2-5|TRBV5-4
CASSPGGRETQYF
>TRBJ2-3|TRBV9
CASSVGREVTDTQYF
>TRBJ2-6|TRBV2
CASSPRTGGMLPGANVLTF
>TRBJ1-5|TRBV7-2
CASSLPGIHQPQHF
>TRBJ1-2|TRBV5-1
CATTDDLTGYGYTF
>TRBJ1-4|TRBV28
CASSEGGVEKLFF
>TRBJ1-1|TRBV9
CASSLTGVGGTEAFF
>TRBJ1-2|TRBV10-3
CAISESKQRSFYDYTF
>TRBJ1-1|TRBV15
CATSRRDNTEAFF